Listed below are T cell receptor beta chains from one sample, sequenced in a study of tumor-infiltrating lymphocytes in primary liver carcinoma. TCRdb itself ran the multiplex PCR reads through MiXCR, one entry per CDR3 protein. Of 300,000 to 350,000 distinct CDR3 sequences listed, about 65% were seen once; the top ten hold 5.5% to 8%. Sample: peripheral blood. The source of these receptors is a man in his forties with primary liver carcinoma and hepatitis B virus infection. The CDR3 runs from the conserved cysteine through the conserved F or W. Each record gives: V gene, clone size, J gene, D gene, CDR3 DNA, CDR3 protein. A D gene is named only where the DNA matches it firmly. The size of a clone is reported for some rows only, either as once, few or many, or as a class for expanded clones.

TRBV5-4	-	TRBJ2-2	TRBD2	TGTGCCAGCAGCACGGGACTAGCGGGAGAGTACACCGGGGAGCTGTCTTTT	CASSTGLAGEYTGELSF
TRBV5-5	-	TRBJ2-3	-	TGTGCCAGCAGCGTGGCAGGGGTCCCCACAGATACGCAGTATTTT	CASSVAGVPTDTQYF
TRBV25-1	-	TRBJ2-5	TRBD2	TGTGCCAGCAGTGAAGTAGGGACTAGCGGGGAGACCCATTACTTC	CASSEVGTSGETHYF
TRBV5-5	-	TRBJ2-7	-	TGTGTCAGCAGCTTGAACGGCTACGAGCAGTACTTC	CVSSLNGYEQYF
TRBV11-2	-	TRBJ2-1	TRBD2	TGTGCCAGCAGCTTAGGGGGAGGGTCGAATGAGCAGTTCTTC	CASSLGGGSNEQFF
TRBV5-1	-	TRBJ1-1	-	TGCGCCAACAGCTTGGACGGGAACACTGAAGCTTTCTTT	CANSLDGNTEAFF
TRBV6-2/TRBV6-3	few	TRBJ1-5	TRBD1	TGTGCCAGCAGTTACTTCCCACTCAGGGGGACGAATCAGCCCCAGCATTTT	CASSYFPLRGTNQPQHF
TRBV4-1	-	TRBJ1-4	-	TGCGCCAGTAGCCCGGACAGTCGAATGGAAAAACTGTTTTTT	CASSPDSRMEKLFF
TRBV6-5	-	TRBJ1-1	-	TGTGCCATCAGAACCGGACTTCCGAACACTGAATCTTTCTTT	CAIRTGLPNTESFF
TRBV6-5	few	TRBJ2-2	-	TGTGCCAGCAGTTATTGGGACACGAACACCGGGGAGCTGTTTTTT	CASSYWDTNTGELFF
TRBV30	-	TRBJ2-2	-	TGTGCCTGTAACGATAACGCGAACACCGGGGAGCTGTTTTTT	CACNDNANTGELFF
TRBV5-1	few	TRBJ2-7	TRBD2	TGCGCCAGCAGGATGGGGGGAGCGGGATTTTCCTACGAGCAGTACTTC	CASRMGGAGFSYEQYF
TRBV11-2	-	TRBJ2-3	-	TGTGCCAGCAGCCCATTCAAGTACACGGGCTACCGGGGAGATAGACAGTATTTT	CASSPFKYTGYRGDRQYF
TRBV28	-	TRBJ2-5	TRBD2	TGTGCCAGCAGTTTCCAGGGGATGGCTAGCGGGCTTCCCCAAGAGACCCAGTACTTC	CASSFQGMASGLPQETQYF
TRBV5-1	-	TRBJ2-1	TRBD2	TGCGCCAGCAGCTTGGAATCGCGGGGGAACAATGAGCAGTTCTTC	CASSLESRGNNEQFF
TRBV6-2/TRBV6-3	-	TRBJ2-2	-	TGTGCCAGCAGTTATCGGACAGCGAACACCGGGGAGCTGTTTTTT	CASSYRTANTGELFF
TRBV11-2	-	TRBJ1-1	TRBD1	TGTGCCACCAGCCCCGTCACAGGGGCTCAGAGCACTGAAGCTTTCTTT	CATSPVTGAQSTEAFF
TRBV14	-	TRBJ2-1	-	TGTGTCAGCAGCCTTACCGGGACACGAACCTACAATGAGCAGTTCTTC	CVSSLTGTRTYNEQFF
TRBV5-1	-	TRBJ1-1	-	TGCGCCAGTAGCTTGATTGCGAGGGGTTTAGACACTGAAGCTTTCTTT	CASSLIARGLDTEAFF
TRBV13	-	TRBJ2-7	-	TGTGCCAGCAGCTTTGGACTGCTCCCGACAAGTGGGGGGACGACCTACGACGAGCAGTACTTC	CASSFGLLPTSGGTTYDEQYF
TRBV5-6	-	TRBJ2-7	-	TGTGCCAGCAGCTTGGGAGGCTACGATCAGTACTTC	CASSLGGYDQYF
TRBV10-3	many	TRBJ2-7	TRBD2	TGTGCCATCAGTGAGTCGCGGGAGGACGGTTACGAGCAGTACTTC	CAISESREDGYEQYF
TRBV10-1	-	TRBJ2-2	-	TGCGCCAGCAAGGACGGGCCGAACACCGGGGAGTTGTCTTTT	CASKDGPNTGELSF
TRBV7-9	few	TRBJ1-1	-	TGTGCCAGCAGCTTACAGTCCGCTGAAGCTTTCTTT	CASSLQSAEAFF
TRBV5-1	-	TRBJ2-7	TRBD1	TGTGCCAGCAGCTCCGACAGGGATGCAGAGCAGTACTTC	CASSSDRDAEQYF
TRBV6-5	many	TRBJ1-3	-	TGTGCCAGCAGTTACAGCCGGGATGGTGGAAACACCATATATTTT	CASSYSRDGGNTIYF
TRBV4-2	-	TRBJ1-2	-	TGCGCCAGCAGCCCCCGTCGGGAACTTGACTATGGCTACGCCTTC	CASSPRRELDYGYAF
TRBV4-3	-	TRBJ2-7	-	TGCGCCAGCAGTCAAGAAGCGGCAGGGGTTACCTACGAGCAGTACTTC	CASSQEAAGVTYEQYF
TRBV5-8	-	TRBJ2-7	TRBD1	TGTGCCAGCAGCTCTAAGACAGGGGTCGAGCAGTACTTC	CASSSKTGVEQYF
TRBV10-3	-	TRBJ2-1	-	TGTGCCATCAGTGAGTCGATGGGCAGGAATACCCACAATGAGCAGTTCTTC	CAISESMGRNTHNEQFF
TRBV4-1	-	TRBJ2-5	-	TGCGCCAGCAACCAAGAGCCCCCCCCGAGTCTGTGGGAGACCCAGTACTTC	CASNQEPPPSLWETQYF
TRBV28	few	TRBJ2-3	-	TGTGCCAGCAGCCCGCCTAGCACAGATACGCAGTATTTT	CASSPPSTDTQYF
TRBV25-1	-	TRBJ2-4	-	TGTGCCAGCAGTGACGGGGACCGGGGAAACATTCAGTACTTC	CASSDGDRGNIQYF
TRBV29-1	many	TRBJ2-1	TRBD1	TGCAGCGCCCGGGGGGGACAGGGGGGGTCGAATGAGCAGTTCTTC	CSARGGQGGSNEQFF
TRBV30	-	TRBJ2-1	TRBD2	TGTGCCTGGAGTGCCCTAGCGGGCCCAGGGAATGAGCAGTTCTTC	CAWSALAGPGNEQFF
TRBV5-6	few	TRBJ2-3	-	TGTGCCAGCAGCTCCTCGGGGTCCACAGATACGCAGTATTTT	CASSSSGSTDTQYF
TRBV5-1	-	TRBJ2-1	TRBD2	TGCGCCAGCAGCTTTGGGGGAGGGGCCAATGAGCAGTTCTTC	CASSFGGGANEQFF
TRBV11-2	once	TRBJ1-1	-	TGTGCCAACAGCTTAGATCACTATAGCACTGGAGCTTTCTTT	CANSLDHYSTGAFF
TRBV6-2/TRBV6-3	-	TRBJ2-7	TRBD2	TGTGCCAGCAGTCTAGGGACTAGCTATCAGTCTTCCTACGAGCAGTACTTC	CASSLGTSYQSSYEQYF
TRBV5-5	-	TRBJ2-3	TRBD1	TGTGCCAGCAGCTTGGCAGGGGGCGCCTGGGATACGCAGTATTTT	CASSLAGGAWDTQYF
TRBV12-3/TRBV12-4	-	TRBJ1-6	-	TGTGCCAGCAGCCCCTGGGCAGGGAGCAATTCACCCCTCCACTTT	CASSPWAGSNSPLHF
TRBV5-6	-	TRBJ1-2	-	TGTGCCAGCAGCTCGACGGCGTATGGCGGCTACACCTTC	CASSSTAYGGYTF
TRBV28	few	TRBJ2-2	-	TGTGCCAGCAGGGGTGGAGACGGGACCGGGGAGCTGTTTTTT	CASRGGDGTGELFF
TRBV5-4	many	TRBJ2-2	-	TGTGCCAGCAGCTTGGAGAGCACCGGGGAGCTGTTTTTT	CASSLESTGELFF
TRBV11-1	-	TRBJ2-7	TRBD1	TGTGTCAGCTCCGGGACAGGGATCTACGAGCAGTACTTC	CVSSGTGIYEQYF
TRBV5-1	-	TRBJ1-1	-	TGCGCCAGCAGCTTGGACGGATTGAACACTGAAGCTTTCTTT	CASSLDGLNTEAFF
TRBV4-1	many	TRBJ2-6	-	TGCGCCAGCAGCCGCGACAGGAGGGAAAACTCTGGGGCCAACGTCCTGACTTTC	CASSRDRRENSGANVLTF
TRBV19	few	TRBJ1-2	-	TGTGCCAGTACCTTTTTGGGCGACTATGGCTACACCTTC	CASTFLGDYGYTF
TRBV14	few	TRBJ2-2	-	TGTGCCAGCAGCCTCCAGGTGAACACCGGGGAGCTGTTTTTT	CASSLQVNTGELFF
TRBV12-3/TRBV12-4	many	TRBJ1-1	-	TGTGCCAGCAGCCGTCAGGGGCAAGTGGCTTTCTTT	CASSRQGQVAFF
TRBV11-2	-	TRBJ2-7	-	TGTGCCAGCAGCCGCGGATGGGGTTCCTACGAGCAGTACTTC	CASSRGWGSYEQYF
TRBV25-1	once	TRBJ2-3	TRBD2	TGTGCCAGCAGTGGCCGGACTAGCGGGGTTGAGGATACGCAGTATTTT	CASSGRTSGVEDTQYF